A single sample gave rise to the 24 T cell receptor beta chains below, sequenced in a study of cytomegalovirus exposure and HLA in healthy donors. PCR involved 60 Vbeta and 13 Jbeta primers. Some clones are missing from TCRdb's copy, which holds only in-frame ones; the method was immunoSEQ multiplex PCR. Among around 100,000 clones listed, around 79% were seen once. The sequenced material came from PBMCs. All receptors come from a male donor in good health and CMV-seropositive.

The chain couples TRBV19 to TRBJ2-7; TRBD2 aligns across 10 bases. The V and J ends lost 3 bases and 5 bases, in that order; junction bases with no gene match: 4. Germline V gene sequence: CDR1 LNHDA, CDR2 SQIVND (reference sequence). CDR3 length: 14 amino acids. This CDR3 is CASSMERGGHEQYF. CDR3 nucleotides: TGTGCCAGTAGTATGGAGCGGGGGGGCCACGAGCAGTACTTC.

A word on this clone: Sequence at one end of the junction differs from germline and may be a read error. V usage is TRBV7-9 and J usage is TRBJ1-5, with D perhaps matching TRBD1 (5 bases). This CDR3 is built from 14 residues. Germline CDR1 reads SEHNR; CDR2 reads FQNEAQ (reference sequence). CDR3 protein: CSSSPDGGYQPQHF. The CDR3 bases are TGTTCCAGCAGCCCAGACGGGGGATACCAGCCCCAGCATTTT.

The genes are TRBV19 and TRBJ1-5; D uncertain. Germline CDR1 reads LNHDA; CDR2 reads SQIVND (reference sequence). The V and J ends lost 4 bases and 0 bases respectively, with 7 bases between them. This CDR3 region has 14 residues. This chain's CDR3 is CASSKGVSNQPQHF. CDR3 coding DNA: TGTGCCAGTAGTAAGGGAGTTAGCAATCAGCCCCAGCATTTT.

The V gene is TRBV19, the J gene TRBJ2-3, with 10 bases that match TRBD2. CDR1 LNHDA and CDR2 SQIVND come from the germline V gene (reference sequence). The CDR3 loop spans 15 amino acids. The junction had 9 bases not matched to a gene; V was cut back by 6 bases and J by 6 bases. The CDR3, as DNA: TGTGCCAGTAGGGAAAAGCGGGGGGGGCGGGATACGCAGTATTTT. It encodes CASREKRGGRDTQYF.

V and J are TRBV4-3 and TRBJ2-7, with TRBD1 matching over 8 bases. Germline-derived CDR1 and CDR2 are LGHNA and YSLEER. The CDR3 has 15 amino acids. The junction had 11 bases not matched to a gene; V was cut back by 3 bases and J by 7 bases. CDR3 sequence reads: CASSQLVQGVGEQYF. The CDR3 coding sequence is TGCGCCAGCAGCCAGCTCGTACAGGGGGTTGGGGAGCAGTACTTC.

The CDR3 protein is CASSTGINQPQHF. CDR3 coding DNA: TGTGCCAGCAGCACAGGGATAAATCAGCCCCAGCATTTT. The rearrangement links TRBV2 to TRBJ1-5; D is perhaps TRBD1 (6 bases). This CDR3 is built from 13 residues. Germline CDR1 reads SNHLY; CDR2 reads FYNNEI. Trimming left V 6 bases short and J 4 bases short, with 10 bases between.

The CDR3: CSARSDFEQYF. In DNA form, the CDR3 reads TGCAGTGCTAGGTCGGACTTTGAGCAGTACTTC. This sequence joins TRBV20-1 and TRBJ2-7; weak D call: TRBD2 (5 bases). Deletions cut 3 bases from V and 7 bases from J, with 10 bases between. Germline-derived CDR1 and CDR2 are DFQATT and SNEGSKA (reference sequence). The CDR3 spans 11 residues.

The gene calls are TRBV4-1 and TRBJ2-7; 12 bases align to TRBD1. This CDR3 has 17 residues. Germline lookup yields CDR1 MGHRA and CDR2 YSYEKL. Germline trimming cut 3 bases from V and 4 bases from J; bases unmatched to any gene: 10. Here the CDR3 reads CASSQGQGARFKYEQYF. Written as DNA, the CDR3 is TGCGCCAGCAGCCAGGGACAGGGGGCGCGATTTAAGTACGAGCAGTACTTC.

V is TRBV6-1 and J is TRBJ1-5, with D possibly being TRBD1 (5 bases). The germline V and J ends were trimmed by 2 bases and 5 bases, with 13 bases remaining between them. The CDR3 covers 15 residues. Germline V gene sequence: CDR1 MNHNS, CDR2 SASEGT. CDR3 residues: CASSERGGMDQPQHF. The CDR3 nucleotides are TGTGCCAGCAGTGAACGGGGGGGAATGGATCAGCCCCAGCATTTT.

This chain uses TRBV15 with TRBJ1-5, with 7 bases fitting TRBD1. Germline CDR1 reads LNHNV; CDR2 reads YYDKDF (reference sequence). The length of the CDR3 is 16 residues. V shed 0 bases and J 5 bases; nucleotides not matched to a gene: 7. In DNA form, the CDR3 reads TGTGCCACCAGCAGAGATCCAGGGGGAAGGCATCAGCCCCAGCATTTT. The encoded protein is CATSRDPGGRHQPQHF. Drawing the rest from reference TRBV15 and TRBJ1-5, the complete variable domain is DAMVIQNPRYQVTQFGKPVTLSCSQTLNHNVMYWYQQKSSQAPKLLFHYYDKDFNNEADTPDNFQSRRPNTSFCFLDIRSPGLGDTAMYLCATSRDPGGRHQPQHFGDGTRLSIL.

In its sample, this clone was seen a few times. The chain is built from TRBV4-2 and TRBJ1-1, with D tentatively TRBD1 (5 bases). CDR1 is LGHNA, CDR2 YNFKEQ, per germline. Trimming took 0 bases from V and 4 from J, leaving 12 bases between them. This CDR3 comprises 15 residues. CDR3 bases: TGTGCCAGCAGCCAAGATCCCAGGGCGCTCACTGAAGCTTTCTTT. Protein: CASSQDPRALTEAFF.

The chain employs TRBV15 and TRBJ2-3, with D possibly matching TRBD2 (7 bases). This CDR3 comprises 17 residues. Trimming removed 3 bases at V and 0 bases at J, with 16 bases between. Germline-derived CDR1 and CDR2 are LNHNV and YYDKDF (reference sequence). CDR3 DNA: TGTGCCACCAGCAGGAGGGGAGGGGGGCTTAGCACAGATACGCAGTATTTT. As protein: CATSRRGGGLSTDTQYF.

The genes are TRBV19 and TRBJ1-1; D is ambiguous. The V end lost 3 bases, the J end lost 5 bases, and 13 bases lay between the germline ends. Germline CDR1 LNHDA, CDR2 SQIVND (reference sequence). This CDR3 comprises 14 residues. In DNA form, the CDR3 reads TGTGCCAGTAGTATCTCCGGGATAGGAACTGAAGCTTTCTTT. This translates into CASSISGIGTEAFF.

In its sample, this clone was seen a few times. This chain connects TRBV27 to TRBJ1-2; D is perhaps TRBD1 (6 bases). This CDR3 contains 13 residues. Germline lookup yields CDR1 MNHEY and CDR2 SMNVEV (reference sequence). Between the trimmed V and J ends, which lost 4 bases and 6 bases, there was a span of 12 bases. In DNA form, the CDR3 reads TGTGCCAGCAGTTCGAAGGGGGTTGATGGCTACACCTTC. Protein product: CASSSKGVDGYTF.

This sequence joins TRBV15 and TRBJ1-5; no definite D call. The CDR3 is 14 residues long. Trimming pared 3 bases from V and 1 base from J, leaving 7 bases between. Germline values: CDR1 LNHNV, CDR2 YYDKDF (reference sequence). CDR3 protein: CATSRYGSNQPQHF. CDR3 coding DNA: TGTGCCACCAGCAGGTACGGGAGCAATCAGCCCCAGCATTTT.

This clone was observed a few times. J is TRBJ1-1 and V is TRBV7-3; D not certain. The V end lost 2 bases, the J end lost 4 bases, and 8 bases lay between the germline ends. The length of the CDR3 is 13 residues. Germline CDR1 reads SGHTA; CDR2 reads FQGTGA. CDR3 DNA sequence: TGTGCCAGCAGCTTACAGGTTTCCACTGAAGCTTTCTTT. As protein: CASSLQVSTEAFF.

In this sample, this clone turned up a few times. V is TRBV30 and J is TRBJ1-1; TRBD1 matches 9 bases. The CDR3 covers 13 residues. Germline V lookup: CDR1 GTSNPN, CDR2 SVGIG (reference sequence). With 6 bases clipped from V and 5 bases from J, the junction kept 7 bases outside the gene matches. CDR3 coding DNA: TGTGCCTGCCAACAGGGGGCAGGGACTGAAGCTTTCTTT. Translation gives CACQQGAGTEAFF.

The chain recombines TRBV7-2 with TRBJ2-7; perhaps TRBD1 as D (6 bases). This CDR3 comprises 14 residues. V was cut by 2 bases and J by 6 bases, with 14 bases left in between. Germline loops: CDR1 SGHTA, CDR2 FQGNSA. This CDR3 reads CASSLPGVAGEQYF. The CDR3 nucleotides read TGTGCCAGCAGCTTACCAGGGGTGGCAGGCGAGCAGTACTTC.

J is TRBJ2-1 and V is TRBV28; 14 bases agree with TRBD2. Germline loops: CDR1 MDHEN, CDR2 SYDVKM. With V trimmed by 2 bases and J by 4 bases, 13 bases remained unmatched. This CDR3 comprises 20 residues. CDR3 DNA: TGTGCCAGCAGTTTAAGGAGACTAGCGGGGGGGCTGTACGGGTACAATGAGCAGTTCTTC. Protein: CASSLRRLAGGLYGYNEQFF.

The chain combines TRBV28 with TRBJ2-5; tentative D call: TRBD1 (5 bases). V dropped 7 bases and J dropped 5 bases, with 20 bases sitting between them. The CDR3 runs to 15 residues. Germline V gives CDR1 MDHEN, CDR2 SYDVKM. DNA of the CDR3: TGTGCCAGCAACACCCCAAGGGGCTGGCTGGAGACCCAGTACTTC. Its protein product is CASNTPRGWLETQYF. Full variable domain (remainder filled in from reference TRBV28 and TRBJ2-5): DVKVTQSSRYLVKRTGEKVFLECVQDMDHENMFWYRQDPGLGLRLIYFSYDVKMKEKGDIPEGYSVSREKKERFSLILESASTNQTSMYLCASNTPRGWLETQYFGPGTRLLVL.

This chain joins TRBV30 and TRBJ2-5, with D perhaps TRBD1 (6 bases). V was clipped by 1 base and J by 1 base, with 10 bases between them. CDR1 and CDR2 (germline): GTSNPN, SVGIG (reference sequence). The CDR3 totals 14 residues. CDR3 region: CAWSAMTGQETQYF. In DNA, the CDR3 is TGTGCCTGGAGTGCTATGACAGGCCAAGAGACCCAGTACTTC.

CDR3 region: CASSLNRGRESPLHF. The DNA of the CDR3 is TGTGCCAGCAGCTTAAACAGGGGGCGCGAGTCACCCCTCCACTTT. The chain employs TRBV7-2 and TRBJ1-6; 9 nucleotides line up with TRBD1. CDR1 is SGHTA, CDR2 FQGNSA, per germline. Trimming at V came to 2 bases and at J to 10 bases, leaving 6 bases not matched to a gene. The CDR3 sequence is 15 residues long.

The CDR3 here is CASSLVDTEAFF. In DNA, the CDR3 is TGTGCCAGCAGCTTAGTCGACACTGAAGCTTTCTTT. The chain carries TRBV13 and TRBJ1-1, with D uncertain. Trimming pared 1 base from V and 3 bases from J, leaving 3 bases between. Germline assignment: CDR1 PRHDT and CDR2 FYEKMQ (reference sequence). CDR3 length equals 12 residues.

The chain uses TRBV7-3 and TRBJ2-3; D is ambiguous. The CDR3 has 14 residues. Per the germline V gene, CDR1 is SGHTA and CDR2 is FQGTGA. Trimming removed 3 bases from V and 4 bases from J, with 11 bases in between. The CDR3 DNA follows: TGTGCCAGCAGCTTTCGAATAACGGCAGATACGCAGTATTTT. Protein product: CASSFRITADTQYF.